This entry lists 32 T cell receptor beta chains sequenced from one sample in a study of cytomegalovirus exposure and HLA in healthy donors. Vbeta (60) and Jbeta (13) primers were used in the PCR. TCRdb keeps only in-frame clones here, not all; method: immunoSEQ multiplex PCR. The sample has about 130,000 clones, about 78% seen once. The sample comprised PBMCs. These receptor sequences come from a human donor in good health.

The J gene is TRBJ2-7, the V gene TRBV28; TRBD2 matches at 12 bases. The CDR3 loop spans 13 amino acids. Germline V gene sequence: CDR1 MDHEN, CDR2 SYDVKM. CDR3 bases: TGTGCTATTACTAGCGGGAGGTCCTACGAGCAGTACTTC. Translated: CAITSGRSYEQYF.

The chain has TRBV5-6 and TRBJ2-2; unclear D gene. The CDR3 runs to 13 residues. The ends were cut back, 4 bases at V and 6 bases at J, with 10 bases in the middle. CDR1 SGHDT and CDR2 YYEEEE come from the germline V gene. The CDR3 DNA is TGTGCCAGCAGCAACGGAGTTTCCGGGGAGCTGTTTTTT. Residues: CASSNGVSGELFF.

The V call is TRBV29-1, the J call TRBJ1-1; D might be TRBD1 (5 bases). CDR1 SQVTM and CDR2 ANQGSEA come from the germline V gene. The CDR3 is made up of 14 amino acids. V lost 3 bases to trimming and J lost 5 bases, with 16 bases between them. The CDR3 loop is CSVEVAGGVTEAFF. The CDR3 nucleotides read TGCAGCGTTGAGGTGGCCGGAGGGGTTACTGAAGCTTTCTTT.

V and J are TRBV15 and TRBJ2-1, with a tentative D call TRBD2 (5 bases). Germline CDR1 reads LNHNV; CDR2 reads YYDKDF (reference sequence). The CDR3 contains 15 residues. Trimming shortened V by 5 bases and J by 1 base, and 12 bases separated the two germline ends. In DNA, the CDR3 is TGTGCCACCAGCCACAAGAGCGGTTCCTACAATGAGCAGTTCTTC. It is translated as CATSHKSGSYNEQFF.

The chain recombines TRBV5-3 with TRBJ1-4, with D uncertain. TRBV5-3 is an ORF for which the function is uncertain. V lost 2 bases to trimming and J lost 4 bases, with 9 bases between them. The CDR3 spans 14 residues. In nucleotides, the CDR3 is TGTGCCAGAAGCTTCCCGGGGAGTAATGAAAAACTGTTTTTT. It specifies CARSFPGSNEKLFF.

V and J are TRBV11-1 and TRBJ2-3; 8 nucleotides align to TRBD1. The CDR3 is 14 amino acids. V gave up 4 bases and J gave up 5 bases; unmatched junction bases: 5. The germline gives CDR1 SGHAT, CDR2 FQDESV (reference sequence). This chain's CDR3 is CASSWDRTLDTQYF. The CDR3 DNA reads TGTGCCAGCAGCTGGGACAGGACCCTAGATACGCAGTATTTT. Supplemented by reference TRBV11-1 and TRBJ2-3, the full variable domain reads EAEVAQSPRYKITEKSQAVAFWCDPISGHATLYWYRQILGQGPELLVQFQDESVVDDSQLPKDRFSAERLKGVDSTLKIQPAELGDSAMYLCASSWDRTLDTQYFGPGTRLTVL.

In its sample, this clone was seen once. The chain employs TRBV28 and TRBJ2-7, with a weak D call TRBD2 (6 bases). This CDR3 is 12 amino acids long. Germline CDR1 reads MDHEN; CDR2 reads SYDVKM. The V end was cut by 7 bases, the J end by 7 bases, with 14 bases between. CDR3 coding DNA: TGTGCCAGCAAGGAGGGCATGGGGGAGCAGTACTTC. As protein: CASKEGMGEQYF.

V and J are TRBV5-6 and TRBJ2-5; 13 bases line up with TRBD2. Per germline, CDR1 SGHDT and CDR2 YYEEEE. Trimming at V came to 0 bases and at J to 5 bases, leaving 4 bases not matched to a gene. The CDR3 extends over 16 amino acids. CDR3 in DNA: TGTGCCAGCAGCTTGGCACTAGCGGGGGGGCGGGAGACCCAGTACTTC. Encoded protein: CASSLALAGGRETQYF.

The V and J genes are TRBV7-3 and TRBJ1-1; 8 bases align to TRBD1. Germline lookup yields CDR1 SGHTA and CDR2 FQGTGA. Trimming removed 5 bases from V and 1 base from J; junction bases left unmatched: 18. The CDR3 has 19 amino acids. The CDR3 nucleotides are TGTGCCAGCAGCCCTCTAGGGCACAGGGGGAGGGGGCCGAACACTGAAGCTTTCTTT. This sequence encodes CASSPLGHRGRGPNTEAFF.

The rearrangement joins TRBV7-8 to TRBJ1-1; no clear D. In germline, CDR1 is SGHVS, CDR2 FQNEAQ. V lost 5 bases to trimming and J lost 2 bases, with 12 bases between them. CDR3 length: 14 residues. The CDR3 region has the DNA TGTGCCAGCAGCCGCGACGGGGTTAACACTGAAGCTTTCTTT. This sequence encodes CASSRDGVNTEAFF.

The chain links TRBV7-9 to TRBJ2-3, with a tentative D call TRBD1 (5 bases). Germline CDR1 SEHNR, CDR2 FQNEAQ (reference sequence). The CDR3 is 15 amino acids. V was shortened by 3 bases and J by 4 bases, with 14 bases between the two germline ends. The CDR3 sequence: CASSLGAVGPDTQYF. The CDR3 DNA reads TGTGCCAGCAGCTTGGGCGCTGTGGGGCCAGATACGCAGTATTTT.

This chain links TRBV9 with TRBJ2-7, with 11 bases fitting TRBD1. Trimming cost V 5 bases and J 6 bases; bases outside gene matches: 7. Germline loops: CDR1 SGDLS, CDR2 YYNGEE. This CDR3 has 14 amino acids. The CDR3 region has the DNA TGTGCCAGCAGTTACCGGGACAGGGGGGGCGAGCAGTACTTC. This translates into CASSYRDRGGEQYF. Variable domain in full (rest from reference TRBV9 and TRBJ2-7): DSGVTQTPKHLITATGQRVTLRCSPRSGDLSVYWYQQSLDQGLQFLIQYYNGEERAKGNILERFSAQQFPDLHSELNLSSLELGDSALYFCASSYRDRGGEQYFGPGTRLTVT.

In this sample, this clone turned up a few times. The CDR3 here is CASSPLGNEQFF. CDR3 in DNA: TGTGCCAGCTCACCACTCGGTAATGAGCAGTTCTTC. The chain combines TRBV18 with TRBJ2-1, with unresolved D. Trimming cost V 1 base and J 7 bases, with 5 bases left between them. Germline values: CDR1 KGHSH, CDR2 LQKENI. The CDR3 is 12 amino acids.

The chain carries TRBV5-4 and TRBJ2-6; 7 bases agree with TRBD1. J lost 4 bases, V lost 1 base, and 5 bases had no gene match. The CDR3 has 16 amino acids. The germline V gene has CDR1 SGHNT and CDR2 YYREEE (reference sequence). CDR3 DNA sequence: TGTGCCAGCAGCTTGCCTCAGGGGGTCGGGGCCAACGTCCTGACTTTC. Translating gives CASSLPQGVGANVLTF. Full variable domain (remainder filled in from reference TRBV5-4 and TRBJ2-6): ETGVTQSPTHLIKTRGQQVTLRCSSQSGHNTVSWYQQALGQGPQFIFQYYREEENGRGNFPPRFSGLQFPNYSSELNVNALELDDSALYLCASSLPQGVGANVLTFGAGSRLTVL.

The rearrangement joins TRBV2 to TRBJ1-6; D might be TRBD1 (6 bases). CDR1 is SNHLY, CDR2 FYNNEI, per germline. The CDR3 has 14 amino acids. Trimming cost V 5 bases and J 14 bases, with 19 bases left between them. The CDR3 spells CASSQGQRVSALHF. CDR3 nucleotides: TGTGCCAGCAGTCAAGGACAGCGCGTGTCGGCCCTCCACTTT.

The chain carries TRBV15 and TRBJ2-3, with a weak D call TRBD2 (5 bases). This CDR3 is built from 16 residues. Trimming shortened V by 1 base and J by 5 bases, and 16 bases separated the two germline ends. Germline V gives CDR1 LNHNV, CDR2 YYDKDF (reference sequence). The CDR3 nucleotides read TGTGCCACCAGCAGAGGTGCTAGCCCCCTAGGAGATACGCAGTATTTT. It specifies CATSRGASPLGDTQYF.

The V call is TRBV19, the J call TRBJ1-2; D remains ambiguous. Germline V gene data show CDR1 as LNHDA and CDR2 as SQIVND (reference sequence). V shed 5 bases and J shed 4 bases, with 20 bases lying between them. CDR3 length: 16 amino acids. The CDR3: CASSLPGTKRIYGYTF. CDR3 nucleotide sequence: TGTGCCAGTAGTCTTCCGGGAACCAAGAGGATCTATGGCTACACCTTC.

In this sample, this clone turned up once. The chain combines TRBV19 with TRBJ1-2, with 9 bases that match TRBD1. Germline CDR1 reads LNHDA; CDR2 reads SQIVND (reference sequence). The CDR3 contains 13 residues. CDR3 DNA sequence: TGTGCTAGTCTAACAGGGGGCGGCAATGGCTACACCTTC. It codes for CASLTGGGNGYTF.

This chain links TRBV27 with TRBJ1-5; no firm D call. CDR1 and CDR2 from the germline V gene are MNHEY and SMNVEV (reference sequence). The CDR3 covers 13 residues. V was cut by 5 bases and J by 5 bases, with 10 bases left in between. The CDR3 DNA reads TGTGCCAGCAGTGACCTAGGATATCAGCCCCAGCATTTT. Translation: CASSDLGYQPQHF.

CDR3 nucleotides: TGTGCCAGCAGAACTCCGGGACAGGGTAACGAGCAGTACTTC. This gives the protein CASRTPGQGNEQYF. The chain has TRBV7-6 and TRBJ2-7; 9 bases agree with TRBD1. The ends lost 6 bases at V and 5 bases at J; junction bases unmatched: 8. The germline V gene encodes CDR1 SGHVS and CDR2 FNYEAQ. The CDR3 extends over 14 amino acids.

This chain joins TRBV5-1 and TRBJ2-1, with 8 bases matching TRBD2. V trimming: 4 bases; J trimming: 12 bases; junction bases outside the gene matches: 12. The germline V gene has CDR1 SGHRS and CDR2 YFSETQ. This CDR3 contains 14 residues. CDR3 DNA sequence: TGCGCCAGCAGCCCGGGGGGGGAGGGCCAGGTGCAGTTCTTC. It yields the protein CASSPGGEGQVQFF.

Details on this clone: No conserved phenylalanine or tryptophan is present at the end of the CDR3, so a read error is the likely explanation. The rearrangement links TRBV6-1 to TRBJ1-1; tentatively, D is TRBD1 (5 bases). With 4 bases removed from V and 0 bases from J, the gap between germline ends came to 18 bases. The CDR3 length is 17 residues. Germline loops: CDR1 MNHNS, CDR2 SASEGT. Written as DNA, the CDR3 is TGTGCCAGCAGTGTCGTTCAGGGTTCTGGCATGAACACTGAAGCTTTCCTT. Its protein is CASSVVQGSGMNTEAFL.

The V and J genes are TRBV19 and TRBJ1-5; D is possibly TRBD1 (6 bases). Germline V gene sequence: CDR1 LNHDA, CDR2 SQIVND (reference sequence). V was cut by 11 bases and J by 1 base, with 15 bases left in between. The CDR3 consists of 14 residues. The CDR3 here is CAGGGSSSNQPQHF. Here the CDR3 DNA reads TGTGCCGGGGGCGGATCCTCGAGCAATCAGCCCCAGCATTTT.

The chain couples TRBV18 to TRBJ2-5; 7 positions match TRBD1. The J call may be faulty, since TRBJ2-7 better matches the DNA end. Germline-derived CDR1 and CDR2 are KGHSH and LQKENI. The CDR3 loop spans 14 amino acids. CDR3 in DNA: TGTGCCAGCTCACTAACGACAGGGTCTTACGAGCAGTACTTC. Encoded protein: CASSLTTGSYEQYF.

The chain employs TRBV27 and TRBJ1-2; the match to TRBD1 covers 7 bases. This CDR3 spans 14 amino acids. J was trimmed by 0 bases and V by 5 bases; bases with no gene match: 3. Germline CDR1 MNHEY, CDR2 SMNVEV (reference sequence). DNA of the CDR3: TGTGCCAGCAGTAGGGACAGCCCTAACTATGGCTACACCTTC. Translation: CASSRDSPNYGYTF.

This clone turned up a few times. The gene calls are TRBV9 and TRBJ1-2; D may be TRBD1 (6 bases). Trimming took 4 bases from V and 8 from J, leaving 15 bases between them. Per germline, CDR1 SGDLS and CDR2 YYNGEE. The CDR3 loop spans 13 amino acids. This CDR3 reads CASSSGGPLGYTF. CDR3 sequence (DNA): TGTGCCAGCAGCTCGGGGGGCCCTTTGGGCTACACCTTC.

This chain joins TRBV19 and TRBJ1-5; D remains unclear. Trimming stripped 3 bases from V and 7 bases from J, with 13 bases between. The germline V gene encodes CDR1 LNHDA and CDR2 SQIVND (reference sequence). CDR3 size: 14 residues. CDR3 residues: CASSMDPTGQPQHF. CDR3 sequence (DNA): TGTGCCAGTAGTATGGATCCGACCGGGCAGCCCCAGCATTTT.

The chain recombines TRBV7-2 with TRBJ1-2, with D possibly being TRBD1 (5 bases). V gave up 1 base and J gave up 8 bases, with 14 bases separating them. Germline CDR1 and CDR2: SGHTA and FQGNSA. The CDR3 consists of 14 residues. The chain's CDR3 is CASSLDLTESGYTF. The DNA for the CDR3 is TGTGCCAGCAGCTTAGACTTGACAGAGAGCGGCTACACCTTC.

The chain recombines TRBV6-5 with TRBJ2-7; possibly TRBD2 for D (6 bases). The CDR3 totals 13 residues. V dropped 7 bases and J dropped 3 bases, with 13 bases sitting between them. Germline assignment: CDR1 MNHEY and CDR2 SVGAGI. The CDR3 here is CASTLPGGYEQYF. In DNA, the CDR3 is TGTGCCAGCACCCTACCCGGGGGCTACGAGCAGTACTTC.

The J gene is TRBJ1-1, the V gene TRBV7-9, with a possible D match to TRBD1 (5 bases). This CDR3 is 14 amino acids long. Germline V CDR1 and CDR2: SEHNR, FQNEAQ (reference sequence). The germline V and J ends were trimmed by 3 bases and 10 bases, with 18 bases remaining between them. Here the CDR3 DNA reads TGTGCCAGCAGCTTTTCAGGATCCGGGGGTTTAGCTTTCTTT. Protein product: CASSFSGSGGLAFF.

The rearrangement joins TRBV6-6 to TRBJ2-1, with 11 positions matching TRBD2. The junction had 9 bases not matched to a gene; V was cut back by 5 bases and J by 6 bases. Germline CDR1 and CDR2: MNHNY and SVGAGI (reference sequence). The CDR3 length is 16 residues. CDR3 region: CASSPRTSGRFNEQFF. CDR3 coding DNA: TGTGCCAGCAGTCCACGTACTAGCGGGAGATTCAATGAGCAGTTCTTC.

In its sample, this clone was seen a few times. The chain employs TRBV29-1 and TRBJ2-1, with 12 bases aligning to TRBD2. CDR1 and CDR2 (germline): SQVTM, ANQGSEA. This CDR3 is 14 amino acids long. With 8 bases clipped from V and 8 bases from J, the junction kept 10 bases outside the gene matches. The CDR3 loop reads CSSATSGSLDEQFF. The CDR3 coding sequence is TGCAGCTCTGCGACTAGCGGGAGTCTGGATGAGCAGTTCTTC.